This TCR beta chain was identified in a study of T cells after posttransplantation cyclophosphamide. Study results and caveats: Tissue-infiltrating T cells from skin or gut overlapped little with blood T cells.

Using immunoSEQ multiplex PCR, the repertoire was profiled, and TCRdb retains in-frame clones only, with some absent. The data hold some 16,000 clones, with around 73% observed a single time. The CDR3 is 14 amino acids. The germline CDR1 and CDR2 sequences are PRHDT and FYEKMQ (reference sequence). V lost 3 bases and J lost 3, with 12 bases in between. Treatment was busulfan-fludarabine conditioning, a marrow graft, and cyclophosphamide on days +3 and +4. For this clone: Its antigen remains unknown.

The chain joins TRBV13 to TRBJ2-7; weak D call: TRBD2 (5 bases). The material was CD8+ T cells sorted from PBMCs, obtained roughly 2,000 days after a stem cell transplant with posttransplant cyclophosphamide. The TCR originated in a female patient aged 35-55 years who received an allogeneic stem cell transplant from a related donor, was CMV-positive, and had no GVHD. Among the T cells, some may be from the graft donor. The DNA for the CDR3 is TGTGCCAGCAGCTTCACTTTCCGGGGCTACGAGCAGTACTTC. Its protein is CASSFTFRGYEQYF.